This entry is about one T cell receptor (beta chain). The antigen is not known. The data were produced by immunoSEQ multiplex PCR, yet TCRdb's version contains in-frame clones alone and is incomplete. The data show about 26,000 clones, more than 65% seen once. The data were obtained in a study of a mutant IDH1 vaccine in newly diagnosed glioma. Overall study: Beginning 4-6 weeks after radiotherapy alone, or with temozolomide cycles, vaccination took place.

The germline V and J ends were trimmed by 3 bases and 0 bases, with 10 bases remaining between them. The CDR3 is made up of 14 amino acids. Germline V gene sequence: CDR1 SGHRS, CDR2 YFSETQ. Time point specified: week 5, during vaccination. Mutant IDH1 20-mer peptide, at 300 ug, made up each vaccine dose, with topical imiquimod. General study findings and limits: Pseudoprogression showed no apparent link to changes in top peripheral T cell clonotypes.

The rearrangement joins TRBV5-1 to TRBJ2-7; possibly TRBD1 for D (6 bases). The input for sequencing was PBMCs, taken from a glioma patient whose treatment included an IDH1 peptide vaccine. This TCR came from a man in his forties or fifties with glioma. Some clones in this sample may be carry-over from other donors' samples. The CDR3 here is CASSSTGPSYEQYF. The CDR3 nucleotides are TGCGCCAGCAGCTCAACAGGGCCCTCCTACGAGCAGTACTTC.